This TCR beta chain comes out of a study of blood T cells in healthy people across ages. Healthy Caucasian individuals from Russia aged roughly 6 to 90 served as donors. A sample-barcoded 5' primer and a J-beta primer mix were used in a second PCR of roughly 7 to 11 cycles. TCRdb itself ran the 5' RACE reads through MiXCR, one entry per CDR3 protein. The sample records around 800,000 distinct CDR3 sequences, 44% being singletons. The V gene's germline CDR1 is MGHRA and CDR2 YSYEKL. The CDR3 has 21 amino acids. The ends were cut back, 0 bases at V and 1 base at J, with 22 bases in the middle. The chain is built from TRBV4-1 and TRBJ2-6; weak D call: TRBD2 (7 bases). The TCR was taken from a man in his 60s in good health. Sequenced sample: blood. The DNA for the CDR3 is TGCGCCAGCAGCCAAGATAGGGAGGGGGGCGCGAAGTGGTCTGGGGCCAACGTCCTGACTTTC. Amino acids: CASSQDREGGAKWSGANVLTF.